The clone carrying this TCR beta chain was counted only a few times. V trimming: 8 bases; J trimming: 0 bases; junction bases outside the gene matches: 16. The CDR3 is made up of 18 amino acids. Germline V gene lookup returns CDR1 MDHEN and CDR2 SYDVKM. This entry is derived from a study of human T cells and chemical hapten exposure. Study-wide background: Patches with 0.01% DPC went on the upper back, and the tests were read at 6 days.

Sample time point: pre-sensitization, week 0. Treatment here: therapeutic diphenylcyclopropenone sensitization with weekly scalp DPC. TCRdb recomputed calls from the RACE reads with MiXCR, one row per CDR3 protein. This repertoire shows around 180,000 distinct CDR3 sequences, almost 30% found once; its top ten account for less than 3.5%. This clonotype was sampled from a woman in her thirties with alopecia areata. Some clones in this sample may be carry-over from other donors' samples. Sequenced here: whole blood, sampled in connection with sensitization to the hapten diphenylcyclopropenone (DPC). This chain uses TRBV28 with TRBJ1-5; 7 positions match TRBD1. The CDR3 protein is CASRIPEDRDPSNQPQHF. CDR3 sequence (DNA): TGTGCCAGCCGTATTCCTGAAGACAGGGATCCTAGCAATCAGCCCCAGCATTTT.